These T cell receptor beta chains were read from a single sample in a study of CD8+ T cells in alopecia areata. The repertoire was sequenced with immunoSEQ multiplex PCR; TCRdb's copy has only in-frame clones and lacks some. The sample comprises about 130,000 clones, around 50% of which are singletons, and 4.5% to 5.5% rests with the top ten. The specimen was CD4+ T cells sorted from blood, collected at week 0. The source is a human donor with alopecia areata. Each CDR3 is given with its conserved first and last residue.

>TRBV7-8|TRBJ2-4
CASSLRDIGAGKNIQYF
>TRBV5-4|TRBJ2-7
CASSFATASYEQYF
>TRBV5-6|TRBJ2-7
CASSFLRQGDHEQYF
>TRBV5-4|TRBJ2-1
CASSLATTRTYNEQFF
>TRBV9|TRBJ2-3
CASSAETFRSTDTQYF
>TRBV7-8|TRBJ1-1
CASRRDNTEAFF
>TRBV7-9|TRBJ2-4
CASSLGGTSSNIQYF
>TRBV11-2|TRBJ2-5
CASSLMALAGIETQYF
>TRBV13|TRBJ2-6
CASSEVQGGGSGANVLTF
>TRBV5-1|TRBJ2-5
CASSLNFGFEHF
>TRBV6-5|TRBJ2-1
CASSYSWQGDDEQFF
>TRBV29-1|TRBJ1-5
CSVEDPRRTGGSNQPQHF
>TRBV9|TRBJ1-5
CASSLTGDSNQPQHF
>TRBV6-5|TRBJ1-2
CASSPTAPINYGYTF
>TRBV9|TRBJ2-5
CASSDRAGETQYF
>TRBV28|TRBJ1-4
CASSSGGPTNEKLFF
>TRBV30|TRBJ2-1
CAWSVRLDEGEQFF
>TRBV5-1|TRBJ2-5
CASSLARGQETQYF
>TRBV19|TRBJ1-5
CASSAKGQGAGQPQHF
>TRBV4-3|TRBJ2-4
CASSQSTSGAKNIQYF
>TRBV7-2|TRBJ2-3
CASSLGGKTDTQYF
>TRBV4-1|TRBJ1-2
CASSQDFMTGRRGYTF
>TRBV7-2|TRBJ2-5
CASSLVAGGYSEETQYF
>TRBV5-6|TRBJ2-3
CASSLATSTDTQYF
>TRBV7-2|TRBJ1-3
CASSLGTGNTIYF